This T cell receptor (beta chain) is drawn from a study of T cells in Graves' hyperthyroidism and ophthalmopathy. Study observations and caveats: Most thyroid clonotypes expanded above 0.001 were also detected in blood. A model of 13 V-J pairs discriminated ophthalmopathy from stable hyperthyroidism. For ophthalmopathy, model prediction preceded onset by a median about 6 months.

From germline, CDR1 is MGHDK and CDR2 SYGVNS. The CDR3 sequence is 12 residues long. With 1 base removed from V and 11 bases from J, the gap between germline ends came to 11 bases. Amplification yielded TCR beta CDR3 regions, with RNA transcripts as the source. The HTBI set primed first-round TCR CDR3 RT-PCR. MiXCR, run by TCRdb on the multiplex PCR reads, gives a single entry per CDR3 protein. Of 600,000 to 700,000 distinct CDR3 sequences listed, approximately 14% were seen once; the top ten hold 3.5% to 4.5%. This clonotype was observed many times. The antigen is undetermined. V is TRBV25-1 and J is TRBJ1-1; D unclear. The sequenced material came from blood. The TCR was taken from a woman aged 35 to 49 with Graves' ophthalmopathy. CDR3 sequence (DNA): TGTGCCAGCAGTGAATTAGTCGGGTTGGCTTTCTTT. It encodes CASSELVGLAFF. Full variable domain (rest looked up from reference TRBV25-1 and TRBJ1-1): EADIYQTPRYLVIGTGKKITLECSQTMGHDKMYWYQQDPGMELHLIHYSYGVNSTEKGDLSSESTVSRIRTEHFPLTLESARPSHTSQYLCASSELVGLAFFGQGTRLTVV.